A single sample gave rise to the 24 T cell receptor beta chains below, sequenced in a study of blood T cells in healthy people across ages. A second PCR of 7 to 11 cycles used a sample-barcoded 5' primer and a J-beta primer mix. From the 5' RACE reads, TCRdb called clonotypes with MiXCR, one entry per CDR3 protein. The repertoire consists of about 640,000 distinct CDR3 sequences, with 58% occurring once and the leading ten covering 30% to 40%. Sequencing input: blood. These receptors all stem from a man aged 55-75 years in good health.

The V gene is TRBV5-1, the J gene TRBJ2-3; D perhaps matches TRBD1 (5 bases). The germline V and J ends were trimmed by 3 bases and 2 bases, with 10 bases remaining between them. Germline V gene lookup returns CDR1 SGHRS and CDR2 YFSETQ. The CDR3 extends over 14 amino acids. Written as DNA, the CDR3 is TGCGCCAGCAGCTCCGGACAAACCACAGATACGCAGTATTTT. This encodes CASSSGQTTDTQYF.

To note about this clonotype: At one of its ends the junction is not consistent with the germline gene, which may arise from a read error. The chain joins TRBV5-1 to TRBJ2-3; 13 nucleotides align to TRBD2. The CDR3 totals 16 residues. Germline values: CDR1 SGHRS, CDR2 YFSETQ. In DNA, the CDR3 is TGCGCCAGCAGATTGGAAGGGACTAGCGGGGCAGATACGCAGTATTTT. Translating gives CASRLEGTSGADTQYF.

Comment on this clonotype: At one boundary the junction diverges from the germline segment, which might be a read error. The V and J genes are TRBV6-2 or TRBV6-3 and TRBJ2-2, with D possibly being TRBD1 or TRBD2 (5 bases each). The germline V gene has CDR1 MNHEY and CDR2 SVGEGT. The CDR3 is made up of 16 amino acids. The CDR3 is CASIQRGREFAGELFF. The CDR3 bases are TGTGCTAGCATCCAGAGGGGCAGGGAATTCGCCGGGGAGCTGTTTTTT.

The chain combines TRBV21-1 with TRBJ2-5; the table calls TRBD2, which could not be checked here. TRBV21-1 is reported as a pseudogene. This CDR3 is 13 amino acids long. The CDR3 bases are TGTGCCAGCAGCAAAGGTCCCCCTAGGGAGCAGTACTTC. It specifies CASSKGPPREQYF.

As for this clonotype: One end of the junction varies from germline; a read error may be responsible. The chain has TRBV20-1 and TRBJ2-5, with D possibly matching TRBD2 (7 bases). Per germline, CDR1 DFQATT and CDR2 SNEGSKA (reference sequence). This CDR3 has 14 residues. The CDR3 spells CSARGGGPQQTQYF. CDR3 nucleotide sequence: TGCAGTGCCAGAGGGGGGGGACCTCAACAGACCCAGTACTTC.

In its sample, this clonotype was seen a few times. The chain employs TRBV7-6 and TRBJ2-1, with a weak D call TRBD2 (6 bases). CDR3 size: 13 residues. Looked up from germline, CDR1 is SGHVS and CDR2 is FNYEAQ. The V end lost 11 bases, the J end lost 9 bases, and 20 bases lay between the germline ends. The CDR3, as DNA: TGTGCCGCCTCAAAGGCGGGGTTAAGTGAGCAGTTCTTC. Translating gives CAASKAGLSEQFF.

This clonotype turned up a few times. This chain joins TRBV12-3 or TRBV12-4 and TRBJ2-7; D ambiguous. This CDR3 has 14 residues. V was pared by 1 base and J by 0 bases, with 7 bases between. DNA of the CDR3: TGTGCCAGCAGTTTAGATCGAAACTCCTACGAGCAGTACTTC. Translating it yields CASSLDRNSYEQYF.

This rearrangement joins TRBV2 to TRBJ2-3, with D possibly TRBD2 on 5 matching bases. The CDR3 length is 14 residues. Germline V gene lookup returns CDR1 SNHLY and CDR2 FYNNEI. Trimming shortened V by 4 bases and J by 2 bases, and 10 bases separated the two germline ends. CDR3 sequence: CASSGEGPTDTQYF. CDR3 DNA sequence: TGTGCCAGCAGTGGTGAGGGTCCCACAGATACGCAGTATTTT.

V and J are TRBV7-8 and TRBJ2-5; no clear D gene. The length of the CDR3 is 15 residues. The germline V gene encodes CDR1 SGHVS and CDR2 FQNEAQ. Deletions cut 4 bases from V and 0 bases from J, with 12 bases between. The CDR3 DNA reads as TGTGCCAGCAGCTCCTCATGGACGGACCAAGAGACCCAGTACTTC. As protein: CASSSSWTDQETQYF.

CDR3 amino acids: CSARDPTGGSDQPQHF. The CDR3 bases are TGCAGTGCTAGAGACCCGACAGGGGGCAGCGATCAGCCCCAGCATTTT. This sequence joins TRBV20-1 and TRBJ1-5; 10 nucleotides match TRBD1. The CDR3 extends over 16 amino acids. Germline V lookup: CDR1 DFQATT, CDR2 SNEGSKA (reference sequence). Trimming cost V 0 bases and J 5 bases; bases outside gene matches: 7.

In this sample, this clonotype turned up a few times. This CDR3 is CASSYSDTPSYNEQFF. CDR3 nucleotides: TGTGCCAGCAGTTACTCCGACACCCCCTCCTACAATGAGCAGTTCTTC. The chain recombines TRBV6-5 with TRBJ2-1; D gene unclear. V gave up 0 bases and J gave up 0 bases, with 9 bases separating them. Germline CDR1 MNHEY, CDR2 SVGAGI. This CDR3 has 16 residues.

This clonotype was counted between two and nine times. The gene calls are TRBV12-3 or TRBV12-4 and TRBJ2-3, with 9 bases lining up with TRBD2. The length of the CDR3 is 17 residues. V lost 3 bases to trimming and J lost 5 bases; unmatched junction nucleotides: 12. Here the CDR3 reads CASSFTGVAGAGDTQYF. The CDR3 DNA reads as TGTGCCAGCAGTTTCACTGGGGTAGCGGGGGCAGGAGATACGCAGTATTTT.

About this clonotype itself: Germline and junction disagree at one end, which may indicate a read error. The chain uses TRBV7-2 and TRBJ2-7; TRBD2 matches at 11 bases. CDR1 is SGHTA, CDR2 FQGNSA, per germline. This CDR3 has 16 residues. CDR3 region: CASSLGGTSGSYELYF. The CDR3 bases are TGTGCCAGCAGCTTAGGGGGGACTAGCGGTTCCTACGAGCTGTACTTC.

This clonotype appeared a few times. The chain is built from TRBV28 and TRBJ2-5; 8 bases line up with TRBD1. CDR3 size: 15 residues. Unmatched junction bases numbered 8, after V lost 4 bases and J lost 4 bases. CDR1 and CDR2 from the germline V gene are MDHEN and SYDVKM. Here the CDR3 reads CASSSGQGSGETQYF. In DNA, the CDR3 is TGTGCCAGCAGTTCCGGACAGGGCAGCGGAGAGACCCAGTACTTC.

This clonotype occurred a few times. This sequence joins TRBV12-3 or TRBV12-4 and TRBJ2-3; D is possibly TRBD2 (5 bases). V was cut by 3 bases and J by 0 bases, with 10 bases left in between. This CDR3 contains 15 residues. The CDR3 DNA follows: TGTGCCAGCAGTTTGGGAGACACGAGCACAGATACGCAGTATTTT. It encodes CASSLGDTSTDTQYF.

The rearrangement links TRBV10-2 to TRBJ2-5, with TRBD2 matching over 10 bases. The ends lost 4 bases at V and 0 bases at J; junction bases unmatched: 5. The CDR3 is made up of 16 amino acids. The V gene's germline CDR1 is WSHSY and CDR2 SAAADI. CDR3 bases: TGCGCCAGCAGTGTTCCTAGCGGGGGAAACCAAGAGACCCAGTACTTC. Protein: CASSVPSGGNQETQYF.

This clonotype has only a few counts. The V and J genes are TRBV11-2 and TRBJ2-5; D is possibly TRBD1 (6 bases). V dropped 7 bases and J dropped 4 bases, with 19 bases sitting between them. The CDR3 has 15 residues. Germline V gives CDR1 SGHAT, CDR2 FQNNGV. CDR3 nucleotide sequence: TGTGCCAGCACATACTCGGGACATCCCTCAGAGACCCAGTACTTC. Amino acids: CASTYSGHPSETQYF.

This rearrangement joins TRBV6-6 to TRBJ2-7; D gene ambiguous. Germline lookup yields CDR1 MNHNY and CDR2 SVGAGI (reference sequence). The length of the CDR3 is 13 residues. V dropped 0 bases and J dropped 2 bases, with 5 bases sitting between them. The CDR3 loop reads CASSYSTAYEQYF. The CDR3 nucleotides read TGTGCCAGCAGTTACTCAACCGCCTACGAGCAGTACTTC.

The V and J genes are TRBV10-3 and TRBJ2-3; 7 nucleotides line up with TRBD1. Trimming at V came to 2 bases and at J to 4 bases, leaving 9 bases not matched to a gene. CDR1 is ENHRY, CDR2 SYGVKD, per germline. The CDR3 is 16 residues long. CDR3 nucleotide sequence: TGTGCCATCAGTGAGGCGACAGGGAGACCGGCAGATACGCAGTATTTT. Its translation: CAISEATGRPADTQYF.

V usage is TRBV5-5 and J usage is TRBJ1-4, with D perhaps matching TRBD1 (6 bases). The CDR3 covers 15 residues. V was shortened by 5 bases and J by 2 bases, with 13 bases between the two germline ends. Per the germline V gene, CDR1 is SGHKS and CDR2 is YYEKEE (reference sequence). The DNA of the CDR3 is TGTGCCAGCAGGGGCAGGGGTGGCACTAATGAAAAACTGTTTTTT. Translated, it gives CASRGRGGTNEKLFF.

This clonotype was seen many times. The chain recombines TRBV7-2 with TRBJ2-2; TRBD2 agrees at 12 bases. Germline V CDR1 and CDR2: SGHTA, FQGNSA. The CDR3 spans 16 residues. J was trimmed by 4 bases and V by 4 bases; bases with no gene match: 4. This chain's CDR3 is CASSSSSGGATGELFF. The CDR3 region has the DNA TGTGCCAGCAGCTCTTCTAGCGGGGGGGCCACCGGGGAGCTGTTTTTT.

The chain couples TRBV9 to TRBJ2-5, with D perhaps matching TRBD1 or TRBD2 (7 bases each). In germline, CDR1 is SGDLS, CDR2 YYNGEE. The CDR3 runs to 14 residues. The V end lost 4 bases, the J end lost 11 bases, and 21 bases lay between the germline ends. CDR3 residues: CASSLDFRGGEQYF. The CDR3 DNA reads TGTGCCAGCAGCTTAGACTTCAGGGGGGGTGAGCAGTACTTC.

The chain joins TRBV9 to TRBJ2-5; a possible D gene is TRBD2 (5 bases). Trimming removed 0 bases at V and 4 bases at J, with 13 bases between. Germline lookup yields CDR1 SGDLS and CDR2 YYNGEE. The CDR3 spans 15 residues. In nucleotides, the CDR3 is TGTGCCAGCAGCGTAGGGCTAGCAAACCGAGAGACCCAGTACTTC. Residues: CASSVGLANRETQYF.

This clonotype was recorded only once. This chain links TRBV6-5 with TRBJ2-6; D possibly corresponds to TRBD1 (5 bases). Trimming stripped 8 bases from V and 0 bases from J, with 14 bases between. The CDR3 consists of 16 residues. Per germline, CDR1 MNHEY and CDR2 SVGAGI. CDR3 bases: TGTGCCAGCGGAAAGACAGCAATCTCTGGGGCCAACGTCCTGACTTTC. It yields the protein CASGKTAISGANVLTF.